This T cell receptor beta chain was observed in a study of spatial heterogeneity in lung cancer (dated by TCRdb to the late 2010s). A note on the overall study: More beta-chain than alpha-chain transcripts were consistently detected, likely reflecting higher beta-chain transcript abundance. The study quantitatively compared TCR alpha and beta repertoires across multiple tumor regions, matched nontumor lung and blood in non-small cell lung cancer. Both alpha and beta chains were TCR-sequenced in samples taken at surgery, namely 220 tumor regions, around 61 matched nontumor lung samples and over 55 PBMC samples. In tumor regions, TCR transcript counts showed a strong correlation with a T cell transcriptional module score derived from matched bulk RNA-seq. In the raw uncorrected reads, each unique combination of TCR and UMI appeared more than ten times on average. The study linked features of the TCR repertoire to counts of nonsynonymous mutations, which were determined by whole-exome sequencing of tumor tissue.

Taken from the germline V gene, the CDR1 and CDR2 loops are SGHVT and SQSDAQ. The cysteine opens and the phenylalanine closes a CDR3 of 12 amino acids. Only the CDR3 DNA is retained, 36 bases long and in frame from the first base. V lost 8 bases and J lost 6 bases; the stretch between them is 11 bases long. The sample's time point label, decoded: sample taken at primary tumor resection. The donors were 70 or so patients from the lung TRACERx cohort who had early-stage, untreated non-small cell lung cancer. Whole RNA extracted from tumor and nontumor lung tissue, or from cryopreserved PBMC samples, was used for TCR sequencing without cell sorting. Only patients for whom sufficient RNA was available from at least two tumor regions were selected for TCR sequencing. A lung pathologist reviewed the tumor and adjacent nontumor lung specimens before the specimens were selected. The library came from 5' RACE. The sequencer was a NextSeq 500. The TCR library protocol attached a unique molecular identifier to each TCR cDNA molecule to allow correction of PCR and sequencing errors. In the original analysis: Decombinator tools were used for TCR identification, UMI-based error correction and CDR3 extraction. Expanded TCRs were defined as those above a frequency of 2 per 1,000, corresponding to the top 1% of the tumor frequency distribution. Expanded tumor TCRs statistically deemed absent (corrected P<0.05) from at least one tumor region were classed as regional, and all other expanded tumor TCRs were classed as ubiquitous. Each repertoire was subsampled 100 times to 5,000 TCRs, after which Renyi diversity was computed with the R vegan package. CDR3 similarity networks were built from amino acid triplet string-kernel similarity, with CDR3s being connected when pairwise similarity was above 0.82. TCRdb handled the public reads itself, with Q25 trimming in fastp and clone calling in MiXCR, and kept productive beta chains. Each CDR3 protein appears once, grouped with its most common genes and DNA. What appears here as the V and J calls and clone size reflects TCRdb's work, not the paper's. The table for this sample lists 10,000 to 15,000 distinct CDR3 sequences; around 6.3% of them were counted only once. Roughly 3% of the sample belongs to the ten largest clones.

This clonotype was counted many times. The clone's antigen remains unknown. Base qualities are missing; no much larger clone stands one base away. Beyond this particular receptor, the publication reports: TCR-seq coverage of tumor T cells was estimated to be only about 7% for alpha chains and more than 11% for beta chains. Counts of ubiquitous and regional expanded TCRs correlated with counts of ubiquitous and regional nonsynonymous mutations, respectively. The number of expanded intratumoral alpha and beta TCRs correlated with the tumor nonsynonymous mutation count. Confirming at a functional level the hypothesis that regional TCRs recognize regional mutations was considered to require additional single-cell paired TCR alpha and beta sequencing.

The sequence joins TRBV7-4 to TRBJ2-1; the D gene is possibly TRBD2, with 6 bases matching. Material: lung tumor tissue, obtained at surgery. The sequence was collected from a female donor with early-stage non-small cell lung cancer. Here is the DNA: TGTGCCAGCCCAGTAGCGGTCAATGAGCAGTTCTTC. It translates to CASPVAVNEQFF.